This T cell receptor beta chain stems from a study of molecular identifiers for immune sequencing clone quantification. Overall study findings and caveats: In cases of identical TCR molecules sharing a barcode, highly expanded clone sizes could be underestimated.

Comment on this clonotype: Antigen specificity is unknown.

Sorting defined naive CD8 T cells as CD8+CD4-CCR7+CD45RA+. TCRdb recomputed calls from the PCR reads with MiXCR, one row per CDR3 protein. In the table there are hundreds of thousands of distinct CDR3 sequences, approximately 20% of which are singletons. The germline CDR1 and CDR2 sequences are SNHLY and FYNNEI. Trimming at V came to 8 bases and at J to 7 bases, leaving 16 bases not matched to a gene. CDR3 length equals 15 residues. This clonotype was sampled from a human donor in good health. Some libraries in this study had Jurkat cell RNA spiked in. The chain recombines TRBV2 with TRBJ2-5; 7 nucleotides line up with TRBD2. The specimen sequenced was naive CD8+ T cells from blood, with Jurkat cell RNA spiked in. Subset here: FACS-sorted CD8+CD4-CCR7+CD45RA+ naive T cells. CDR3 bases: TGTGCCAGCGATCTGAGGGCTAGCGGTACGTGGACCCAGTACTTC. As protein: CASDLRASGTWTQYF.